A selection of T cell receptor beta chains follows, all from one sample in a study of T cell clonotyping in hematopoietic cell transplantation. Some clones are missing from TCRdb's copy, which holds only in-frame ones; the method was immunoSEQ multiplex PCR. The repertoire has under 30,000 clones, about 94% of them found once; the top ten carry around 11%. The source was PBMCs, collected 100 days after allogeneic stem cell transplant. The receptors here all came from a female patient aged 50-59 years who had an allogeneic stem cell transplant from a related donor, so the T cells may come from the graft donor. Some clones in this sample may be carry-over from other donors' samples. Both conserved end residues are part of each CDR3. The order of the fields is D gene, V gene, clone size, CDR3 protein. The D gene is left open where the match is weak. The size entry is marked missing in some rows and otherwise reads once, few, many or a size class.

D: NA
V: TRBV11-2
size: NA
CDR3: CASRKLRDPNYGYTF

D: NA
V: TRBV5-1
size: NA
CDR3: CASSLVGGDRDTQYF

D: NA
V: TRBV30
size: NA
CDR3: CAWTPGPGATEAFF

D: NA
V: TRBV6-5
size: NA
CDR3: CASSQDGGGYTF

D: NA
V: TRBV27
size: NA
CDR3: CASSFSGTTNTGELFF

D: NA
V: TRBV29-1
size: NA
CDR3: CSVQEGLWFTGRKETQYF

D: NA
V: TRBV11-3
size: NA
CDR3: CASSPVPGAGANVLTF

D: NA
V: TRBV19
size: NA
CDR3: CASSTTVNYGYTF

D: TRBD1
V: TRBV7-2
size: NA
CDR3: CASSLGTGYNEQFF

D: NA
V: TRBV11-2
size: NA
CDR3: CASSLDRLRAGYNEQFF

D: TRBD2
V: TRBV30
size: NA
CDR3: CAWGTTVQETQYF

D: TRBD1
V: TRBV27
size: NA
CDR3: CASSPAPTGNGYEQYF

D: NA
V: TRBV2
size: NA
CDR3: CASSDRGASTDTQYF

D: NA
V: TRBV4-3
size: NA
CDR3: CASSLAGAPGNEQYF

D: TRBD2
V: TRBV14
size: NA
CDR3: CASSPNPRRGGSYEQYF

D: NA
V: TRBV9
size: NA
CDR3: CASSVAGGRTEAFF

D: NA
V: TRBV11-3
size: NA
CDR3: CASSSSTGELFF

D: TRBD1
V: TRBV6-1
size: once
CDR3: CASSGTGYGYTF

D: NA
V: TRBV19
size: NA
CDR3: CASSMSGVREKLFF

D: TRBD1
V: TRBV6-5
size: few
CDR3: CASRGQGLAFF